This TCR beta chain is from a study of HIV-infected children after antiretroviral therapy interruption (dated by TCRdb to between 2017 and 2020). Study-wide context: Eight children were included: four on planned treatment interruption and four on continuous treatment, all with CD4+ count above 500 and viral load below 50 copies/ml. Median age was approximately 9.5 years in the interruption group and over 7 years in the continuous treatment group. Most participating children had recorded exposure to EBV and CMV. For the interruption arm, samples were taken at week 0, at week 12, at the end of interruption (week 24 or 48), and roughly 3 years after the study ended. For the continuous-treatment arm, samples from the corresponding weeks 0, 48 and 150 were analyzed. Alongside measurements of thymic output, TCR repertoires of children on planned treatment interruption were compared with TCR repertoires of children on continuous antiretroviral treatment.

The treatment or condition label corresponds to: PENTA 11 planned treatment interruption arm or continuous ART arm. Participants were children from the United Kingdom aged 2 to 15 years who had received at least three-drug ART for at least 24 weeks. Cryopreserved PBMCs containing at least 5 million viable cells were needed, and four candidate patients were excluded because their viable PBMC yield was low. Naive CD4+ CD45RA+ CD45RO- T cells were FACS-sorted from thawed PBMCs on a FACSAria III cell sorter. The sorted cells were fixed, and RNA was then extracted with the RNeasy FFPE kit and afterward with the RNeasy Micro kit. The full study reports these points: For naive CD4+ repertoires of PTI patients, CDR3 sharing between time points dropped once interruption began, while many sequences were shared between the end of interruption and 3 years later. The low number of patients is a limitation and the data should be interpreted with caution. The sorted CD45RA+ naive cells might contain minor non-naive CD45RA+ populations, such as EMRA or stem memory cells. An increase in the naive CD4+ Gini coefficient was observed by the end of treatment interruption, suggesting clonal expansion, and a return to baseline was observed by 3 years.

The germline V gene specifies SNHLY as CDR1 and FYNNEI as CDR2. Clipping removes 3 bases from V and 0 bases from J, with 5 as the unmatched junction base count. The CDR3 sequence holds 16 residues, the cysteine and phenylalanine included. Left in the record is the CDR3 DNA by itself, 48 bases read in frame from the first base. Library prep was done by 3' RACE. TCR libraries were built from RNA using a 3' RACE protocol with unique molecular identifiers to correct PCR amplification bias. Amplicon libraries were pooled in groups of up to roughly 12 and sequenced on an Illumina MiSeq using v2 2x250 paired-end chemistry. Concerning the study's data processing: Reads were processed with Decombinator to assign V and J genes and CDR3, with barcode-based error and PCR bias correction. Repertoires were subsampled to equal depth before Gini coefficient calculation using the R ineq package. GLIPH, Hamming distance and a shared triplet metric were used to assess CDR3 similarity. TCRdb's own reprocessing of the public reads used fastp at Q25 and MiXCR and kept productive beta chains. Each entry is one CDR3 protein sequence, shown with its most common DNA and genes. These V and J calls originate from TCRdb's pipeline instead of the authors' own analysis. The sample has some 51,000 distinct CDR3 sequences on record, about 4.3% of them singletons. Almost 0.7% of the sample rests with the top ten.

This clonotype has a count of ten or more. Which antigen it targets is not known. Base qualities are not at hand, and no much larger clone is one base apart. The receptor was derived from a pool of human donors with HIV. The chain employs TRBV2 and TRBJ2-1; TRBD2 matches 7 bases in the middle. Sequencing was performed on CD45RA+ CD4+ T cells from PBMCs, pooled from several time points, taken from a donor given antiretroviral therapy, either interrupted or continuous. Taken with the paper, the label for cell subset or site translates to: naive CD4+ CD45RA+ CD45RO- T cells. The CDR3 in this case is CASSEGRGISYNEQFF. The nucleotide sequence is TGTGCCAGCAGTGAGGGGAGGGGCATCTCCTACAATGAGCAGTTCTTC.